This T cell receptor beta chain was recorded in a study of shared clonotypes between healthy human individuals. General study findings and limits: Memory subsets generally showed smaller estimated richness than naive subsets did.

Within Nashville, Tennessee resided all donors, each a Caucasian adult. Negatively enriched CD4+ T cells were divided by CD45RA into naive and memory. In its sample, this clone was seen once. Its antigen is not identified. Different DNA sequences within this sample yield the same CDR3. This CDR3 region has 13 residues. Germline values: CDR1 KGHSH, CDR2 LQKENI. V lost 1 base, J lost 4 bases, and 5 bases lay in between. How the authors handled the data: Filtering was not the same, since immunoSEQ gave junction-only sequences without quality scores. Repertoires were generated with immunoSEQ multiplex PCR, while TCRdb's copy carries only in-frame clones and drops some. For V, J and clone size, that table is used; D and trimming come from the DNA. In the table there are 2 million to 2.5 million clones, more than 85% of which are singletons.

The chain couples TRBV18 to TRBJ2-4; D gene unclear. The specimen sequenced was naive CD4+ T cells from PBMCs. Subset of the sample: CD45RA+ positively selected. The clonotype comes from a man aged 18 to 29 in good health. Some clones in this sample may be carry-over from other donors' samples. In DNA form, the CDR3 reads TGTGCCAGCTCACCACTCGGGAAAAACATTCAGTACTTC. Its protein product is CASSPLGKNIQYF. Filled out from reference TRBV18 and TRBJ2-4, the complete variable domain reads NAGVMQNPRHLVRRRGQEARLRCSPMKGHSHVYWYRQLPEEGLKFMVYLQKENIIDESGMPKERFSAEFPKEGPSILRIQQVVRGDSAAYFCASSPLGKNIQYFGAGTRLSVL.